This T cell receptor beta chain was profiled in a study of T cell repertoires in cytomegalovirus infection. One entry per CDR3 protein, called by TCRdb with MiXCR from the reads. This table has a few hundred thousand distinct CDR3 sequences, around 29% appearing once. Comments on this clonotype: Its target is not known.

The CDR3 is 17 amino acids. Trimming stripped 1 base from V and 0 bases from J, with 15 bases between. Germline CDR1 and CDR2: MGHRA and YSYEKL. The sample consisted of cultured PBMCs, taken from culture after CMV antigen stimulation. The J gene is TRBJ1-1, the V gene TRBV4-1; D is unresolved. This sequence originates from a human donor in good health (CMV status not recorded). Some clones in this sample may be carry-over from other donors' samples. CDR3 sequence (DNA): TGCGCCAGCAGCCAAGCTAGAGGACTTTACATGAACACTGAAGCTTTCTTT. Residues: CASSQARGLYMNTEAFF.